Presented here are 21 T cell receptor beta chains from one specimen sequenced in a study of vaccination and CD4 T cells after COVID-19. Treatment given: roughly 10-day PBMC culture with coronavirus spike peptide pools or control peptides (ViraFEST assay). The antigens for these receptors are not known. Cultured CD4+ T cell DNA underwent sequencing with the Oncomine TCR Beta short-read assay. TCRdb used MiXCR to reprocess the PCR reads, holding one entry per CDR3 protein. The repertoire holds 8,000 or so distinct CDR3 sequences, with approximately 19% as singletons. Source: CD4+ T cells from blood, cultured in vitro, taken after SARS-CoV-2 vaccination. The receptors derive from a human donor who had recovered from COVID-19.

This clonotype is categorized as medium-sized. The chain links TRBV28 to TRBJ1-5; a weak D match, TRBD1 (6 bases). CDR3 length: 18 residues. V was trimmed by 6 bases and J by 3 bases, leaving 24 bases between them. Germline V CDR1 and CDR2: MDHEN, SYDVKM. Here the CDR3 DNA reads TGTGCCAGCAGGGCTACCGACCAGGTTCGGACAGCCAATCAGCCCCAGCATTTT. Translated: CASRATDQVRTANQPQHF.

This chain links TRBV20-1 with TRBJ2-1, with 7 bases matching TRBD2. The trim removed 6 bases at V and 3 bases at J, leaving 5 bases unmatched. Germline V gene lookup returns CDR1 DFQATT and CDR2 SNEGSKA (reference sequence). CDR3 size: 13 residues. The CDR3 reads CSAQRGVYNEQFF. The CDR3 DNA reads as TGCAGTGCCCAGCGGGGAGTCTACAATGAGCAGTTCTTC.

The V gene is TRBV2, the J gene TRBJ2-3; a weak D match, TRBD2 (5 bases). The CDR3 consists of 16 residues. Germline V CDR1 and CDR2: SNHLY, FYNNEI. The ends were cut back, 0 bases at V and 0 bases at J, with 10 bases in the middle. This CDR3 is CASSEAWASSTDTQYF. CDR3 sequence (DNA): TGTGCCAGCAGTGAAGCGTGGGCTAGCAGCACAGATACGCAGTATTTT.

This rearrangement joins TRBV30 to TRBJ1-6; D may be TRBD1 (6 bases). The CDR3 is 12 residues long. Trimming left V 4 bases short and J 6 bases short, with 7 bases between. CDR1 is GTSNPN, CDR2 SVGIG, per germline (reference sequence). CDR3 coding DNA: TGTGCCTGGACAGGGGTTAATTCACCCCTCCACTTT. It codes for CAWTGVNSPLHF.

This clonotype was counted a single time. CDR3 sequence reads: CASSFWAGQETQYF. The CDR3 coding sequence is TGTGCCAGCAGCTTCTGGGCAGGGCAAGAGACCCAGTACTTC. The chain joins TRBV5-5 to TRBJ2-5; TRBD1 might be the D (5 bases). This CDR3 is 14 amino acids long. Germline CDR1 is SGHKS and CDR2 is YYEKEE (reference sequence). V lost 2 bases and J lost 2, with 10 bases in between.

As for this clonotype: A single base separates this from a much larger clone, so it may be a read error. The chain combines TRBV7-2 with TRBJ1-2; D is unresolved. The CDR3 spans 14 residues. Germline loops: CDR1 SGHTA, CDR2 FQGNSA. V was cut by 0 bases and J by 6 bases, with 11 bases left in between. The CDR3 region is CASSLAAGNHGYTF. The CDR3, as DNA: TGTGCCAGCAGCTTAGCGGCGGGGAACCATGGCTACACCTTC.

This clonotype was counted ten times or more. This chain links TRBV20-1 with TRBJ1-5, with D possibly TRBD1 on 5 matching bases. The germline V and J ends were trimmed by 2 bases and 7 bases, with 12 bases remaining between them. Germline V CDR1 and CDR2: DFQATT, SNEGSKA (reference sequence). The CDR3 is made up of 13 amino acids. CDR3 sequence: CSARYQGLQPQHF. The CDR3 nucleotides are TGCAGTGCTAGATACCAGGGTTTACAGCCCCAGCATTTT.

J is TRBJ1-5 and V is TRBV6-2 or TRBV6-3, with 9 bases matching TRBD1. The J call is doubtful: the DNA matches TRBJ2-3 better. Germline CDR1 is MNHEY and CDR2 is SVGEGT. The CDR3 spans 16 residues. The CDR3 loop reads CASSYPLTGGHQPQYF. The CDR3 nucleotides read TGTGCCAGCAGCTACCCATTGACAGGGGGGCATCAGCCCCAGTATTTT.

The chain recombines TRBV19 with TRBJ2-1; 8 bases align to TRBD1. The V gene end was trimmed by 4 bases and the J gene end by 6 bases; junction bases not matched to a gene: 2. The CDR3 sequence is 13 residues long. The germline V gene has CDR1 LNHDA and CDR2 SQIVND (reference sequence). CDR3 in amino acids: CASSTTGGNEQFF. DNA of the CDR3: TGTGCCAGTAGTACCACAGGGGGCAATGAGCAGTTCTTC.

This clonotype was observed a handful of times. The chain recombines TRBV7-2 with TRBJ1-5; D is perhaps TRBD1 (5 bases). V lost 3 bases and J 1 base, leaving 13 bases between the germline ends. CDR3 length: 16 amino acids. Germline CDR1 is SGHTA and CDR2 is FQGNSA. The CDR3 DNA reads as TGTGCCAGCAGCTTTCAGACGGGACTAAGCAATCAGCCCCAGCATTTT. It is translated as CASSFQTGLSNQPQHF. The whole variable domain, filled in from reference TRBV7-2 and TRBJ1-5, reads GAGVSQSPSNKVTEKGKDVELRCDPISGHTALYWYRQSLGQGLEFLIYFQGNSAPDKSGLPSDRFSAERTGGSVSTLTIQRTQQEDSAVYLCASSFQTGLSNQPQHFGDGTRLSIL.

In this sample, this clonotype is medium-sized (0.01 to 0.1%). The genes are TRBV6-1 and TRBJ1-5, with a tentative D call TRBD1 (6 bases). V lost 10 bases and J lost 1, with 17 bases in between. CDR3 length equals 15 residues. Germline-derived CDR1 and CDR2 are MNHNS and SASEGT. CDR3 DNA: TGTGCCACCCGACAGGCCCGGTTAAGCAATCAGCCCCAGCATTTT. It specifies CATRQARLSNQPQHF.

The chain joins TRBV19 to TRBJ2-7, with 7 bases identical to TRBD2. Germline loops: CDR1 LNHDA, CDR2 SQIVND (reference sequence). The CDR3 extends over 13 amino acids. Here the CDR3 DNA reads TGTGCTACACGCCCGGGAGGCTCCTACGAGCAGTACTTC. The encoded protein is CATRPGGSYEQYF.

The chain joins TRBV20-1 to TRBJ1-1; the match to TRBD1 covers 7 bases. Trimming at V came to 0 bases and at J to 4 bases, leaving 8 bases not matched to a gene. Germline V gene data show CDR1 as DFQATT and CDR2 as SNEGSKA (reference sequence). The CDR3 sequence is 15 residues long. CDR3 in amino acids: CSARDSGQDTTEAFF. DNA for the CDR3: TGCAGTGCTAGAGATTCAGGACAGGATACCACTGAAGCTTTCTTT.

This clonotype was seen a few times. The chain recombines TRBV20-1 with TRBJ1-5; D remains unclear. From germline, CDR1 is DFQATT and CDR2 SNEGSKA (reference sequence). The CDR3 extends over 11 amino acids. The V and J ends lost 0 bases and 5 bases respectively, with 2 bases between them. CDR3 protein: CSARDHQPQHF. In DNA, the CDR3 is TGCAGTGCTAGAGATCATCAGCCCCAGCATTTT.

As regards this clonotype: The junction shows a germline mismatch at one end, possibly a read error. This chain connects TRBV7-9 to TRBJ1-1, with a possible D match to TRBD1 (5 bases). The CDR3 has 14 amino acids. Germline CDR1 reads SEHNR; CDR2 reads FQNEAQ (reference sequence). The CDR3 reads CAGSLRQGEAEAFF. The DNA for the CDR3 is TGTGCCGGCAGCTTACGCCAGGGTGAGGCTGAAGCTTTCTTT.

This clonotype has a handful of counts. J is TRBJ2-1 and V is TRBV20-1; 7 bases fit TRBD2. This CDR3 contains 19 residues. V trimming: 1 base; J trimming: 9 bases; junction bases outside the gene matches: 24. In germline, CDR1 is DFQATT, CDR2 SNEGSKA (reference sequence). The chain's CDR3 is CSARVRASRFVRGVAEQFF. CDR3 DNA: TGCAGTGCTAGAGTCAGGGCTTCCCGGTTTGTACGGGGGGTTGCTGAGCAGTTCTTC.

The chain links TRBV6-1 to TRBJ1-1, with a weak D call TRBD1 (6 bases). Trimming removed 7 bases at V and 1 base at J, with 19 bases between. This CDR3 is built from 16 residues. CDR1 and CDR2 from the germline V gene are MNHNS and SASEGT. CDR3 residues: CASIPQPRGTNTEAFF. CDR3 coding DNA: TGTGCCAGCATTCCGCAACCCAGGGGTACGAACACTGAAGCTTTCTTT.

The V and J genes are TRBV15 and TRBJ2-6; possibly TRBD1 for D (6 bases). The length of the CDR3 is 17 residues. The V end was cut by 5 bases, the J end by 1 base, with 15 bases between. The germline CDR1 and CDR2 sequences are LNHNV and YYDKDF (reference sequence). In DNA, the CDR3 is TGTGCCACCAGCTCGTTAACCCAGGGGTCTGGGGCCAACGTCCTGACTTTC. It translates to CATSSLTQGSGANVLTF.

The chain recombines TRBV2 with TRBJ1-5, with TRBD1 matching 8 bases. The junction had 8 bases not matched to a gene; V was cut back by 6 bases and J by 4 bases. The CDR3 has 15 amino acids. Germline CDR1 and CDR2: SNHLY and FYNNEI. This CDR3 reads CASSDRTGWNQPQHF. The CDR3 coding sequence is TGTGCCAGCAGCGATAGGACAGGGTGGAATCAGCCCCAGCATTTT.

This clonotype is judged medium-sized. The chain links TRBV20-1 to TRBJ2-5; the match to TRBD1 covers 7 bases. J was trimmed by 0 bases and V by 0 bases; bases with no gene match: 16. CDR1 and CDR2 from the germline V gene are DFQATT and SNEGSKA (reference sequence). CDR3 size: 19 residues. CDR3 amino acids: CSARDTKDRRRGDQETQYF. The CDR3 bases are TGCAGTGCTAGAGATACCAAGGACAGGCGAAGAGGGGACCAAGAGACCCAGTACTTC.

This clonotype was recorded many times. The chain recombines TRBV24-1 with TRBJ2-7; 8 bases are a match to TRBD1. Germline values: CDR1 KGHDR, CDR2 SFDVKD. V dropped 4 bases and J dropped 5; count of bases not matched to a gene: 6. CDR3 length: 14 residues. The DNA for the CDR3 is TGTGCCACCAGTGACCAGGACAGGGAGGACGAGCAGTACTTC. Amino acids: CATSDQDREDEQYF.